The 8 T cell receptor beta chains in this list originate from one sample, sequenced in a study of T cells in Graves' hyperthyroidism and ophthalmopathy. From RNA transcripts, TCR beta CDR3 regions were amplified. First-round RT-PCR targeting the TCR CDR3 was performed with the HTBI primer set. TCRdb re-analysed the multiplex PCR reads in MiXCR, keeping a single row per CDR3 protein. Among 560,000 or so distinct CDR3 sequences listed, 20% were seen once. The sample was blood. The receptors were sampled from a middle-aged man with Graves' ophthalmopathy.

This clonotype was counted between two and nine times. The J gene is TRBJ2-3, the V gene TRBV9; TRBD2 is a possible D gene (5 bases). Germline V lookup: CDR1 SGDLS, CDR2 YYNGEE. Trimming removed 3 bases from V and 2 bases from J, with 19 bases in between. The CDR3 covers 17 residues. The CDR3 coding sequence is TGTGCCAGCAGCGCACCCCGGTGGCCGGGGAACACAGATACGCAGTATTTT. This gives the protein CASSAPRWPGNTDTQYF. Combining the CDR3 with reference TRBV9 and TRBJ2-3 gives the whole variable domain DSGVTQTPKHLITATGQRVTLRCSPRSGDLSVYWYQQSLDQGLQFLIQYYNGEERAKGNILERFSAQQFPDLHSELNLSSLELGDSALYFCASSAPRWPGNTDTQYFGPGTRLTVL.

Only a few counts were recorded for this clonotype. The chain couples TRBV7-8 to TRBJ1-1; tentatively, D is TRBD1 (5 bases). The V end lost 5 bases, the J end lost 0 bases, and 13 bases lay between the germline ends. The CDR3 has 15 residues. The germline V gene has CDR1 SGHVS and CDR2 FQNEAQ. The CDR3 protein is CASSPEGAMNTEAFF. The CDR3 nucleotides are TGTGCCAGCAGCCCCGAAGGGGCGATGAACACTGAAGCTTTCTTT. The full variable domain, with the rest looked up from reference TRBV7-8 and TRBJ1-1, is GAGVSQSPRYKVAKRGQDVALRCDPISGHVSLFWYQQALGQGPEFLTYFQNEAQLDKSGLPSDRFFAERPEGSVSTLKIQRTQQEDSAVYLCASSPEGAMNTEAFFGQGTRLTVV.

This clonotype was detected a few times. V and J are TRBV24-1 and TRBJ2-3; 8 nucleotides agree with TRBD2. Germline lookup yields CDR1 KGHDR and CDR2 SFDVKD. J was trimmed by 0 bases and V by 1 base; bases with no gene match: 8. The CDR3 is 18 amino acids. CDR3 in amino acids: CATSDFHTSGPSTDTQYF. The CDR3 bases are TGTGCCACCAGTGATTTCCACACTAGCGGTCCTAGCACAGATACGCAGTATTTT.

This clonotype was recorded a few times. V usage is TRBV5-6 and J usage is TRBJ1-2; maybe TRBD1 (5 bases). The germline V gene has CDR1 SGHDT and CDR2 YYEEEE. Between the trimmed V and J ends, which lost 1 base and 7 bases, there was a span of 14 bases. CDR3 length: 14 residues. The CDR3 loop reads CASSLNGRDPGYTF. The CDR3 bases are TGTGCCAGCAGCTTGAATGGGCGGGACCCTGGCTACACCTTC.

This clonotype was detected ten times or more. The V call is TRBV3-1, the J call TRBJ1-1; no reliable D call. Germline CDR1 LGHDT, CDR2 YNNKEL (reference sequence). V shed 3 bases and J shed 0 bases, with 11 bases lying between them. The CDR3 runs 15 residues. CDR3 in amino acids: CASSHQDRMNTEAFF. In DNA form, the CDR3 reads TGTGCCAGCAGCCACCAAGACCGCATGAACACTGAAGCTTTCTTT.

This clonotype was seen repeatedly, ten times or more. The chain joins TRBV3-1 to TRBJ2-3; D tentatively reads TRBD1 or TRBD2 (5 bases each). The V end was cut by 3 bases, the J end by 4 bases, with 11 bases between. CDR3 length: 14 residues. The germline CDR1 and CDR2 sequences are LGHDT and YNNKEL (reference sequence). The CDR3, as DNA: TGTGCCAGCAGCCACAGGGAGTCGGCAGATACGCAGTATTTT. Translating gives CASSHRESADTQYF.

The chain recombines TRBV7-6 with TRBJ1-6, with no clear D. V shed 4 bases and J shed 10 bases, with 8 bases lying between them. In germline, CDR1 is SGHVS, CDR2 FNYEAQ. CDR3 size: 12 residues. CDR3 residues: CASSSYGSPLHF. For the CDR3, the DNA is TGTGCCAGCAGCTCTTATGGATCACCCCTCCACTTT.

This clonotype showed up just a few times. The gene calls are TRBV6-1 and TRBJ1-5, with a possible D match to TRBD1 (5 bases). V was trimmed by 0 bases and J by 15 bases, leaving 15 bases between them. The CDR3 covers 13 residues. Germline CDR1 and CDR2: MNHNS and SASEGT. CDR3 loop: CASSEAHRDGGHF. For the CDR3, the DNA is TGTGCCAGCAGTGAAGCGCATAGGGACGGGGGGCATTTT.